This entry lists 18 T cell receptor beta chains sequenced from one sample in a study of glioma-infiltrating T cells. Amplification of TCR alpha and beta CDR3 regions from RNA used iRepertoire nested multiplex PCR. Using its own MiXCR run on the multiplex PCR reads, TCRdb lists one record per CDR3 protein. Altogether approximately 140,000 distinct CDR3 sequences are present, about 22% being singletons, with the ten largest covering over 25%. The sequenced sample was glioma tissue, nonneoplastic brain tissue, or PBMCs (not recorded which). These receptors came from a human donor with low-grade glioma or glioblastoma, undergoing nonglioma brain surgery, or in good health (not recorded which).

The CDR3 region has the DNA TGTGCCAGCAGCCATTACTACACAGATACGCAGTATTTT. Encoded protein: CASSHYYTDTQYF. The J gene is TRBJ2-3, the V gene TRBV3-1; D call uncertain. Trimming stripped 3 bases from V and 2 bases from J, with 6 bases between. Germline values: CDR1 LGHDT, CDR2 YNNKEL (reference sequence). The CDR3 loop spans 13 amino acids.

The chain is built from TRBV3-1 and TRBJ2-1; D is unresolved. Trimming removed 1 base from V and 2 bases from J, with 9 bases in between. The germline CDR1 and CDR2 sequences are LGHDT and YNNKEL (reference sequence). CDR3 size: 15 residues. The CDR3 region has the DNA TGTGCCAGCAGCCAAGGGACGCCCACCTACAATGAGCAGTTCTTC. This sequence encodes CASSQGTPTYNEQFF.

At least ten counts were recorded for this clonotype. The gene calls are TRBV6-6 and TRBJ2-5; TRBD2 matches 7 bases. In germline, CDR1 is MNHNY, CDR2 SVGAGI (reference sequence). The junction had 1 base not matched to a gene; V was cut back by 1 base and J by 2 bases. The CDR3 is made up of 14 amino acids. The CDR3 spells CASSYLRGQETQYF. The DNA of the CDR3 is TGTGCCAGCAGTTACTTGCGGGGGCAAGAGACCCAGTACTTC.

This clonotype was counted a few times. V and J are TRBV6-1 and TRBJ2-7; TRBD1 might be the D (6 bases). The CDR3 is 12 residues long. The germline V and J ends were trimmed by 5 bases and 3 bases, with 8 bases remaining between them. The germline V gene has CDR1 MNHNS and CDR2 SASEGT. CDR3: CASSSDSYEQYV. CDR3 DNA sequence: TGTGCCAGCAGTTCGGACAGCTACGAGCAGTACGTC.

The gene calls are TRBV20-1 and TRBJ1-2; 7 bases align to TRBD1. The CDR3 length is 16 residues. Unmatched junction bases numbered 8, after V lost 0 bases and J lost 1 base. Per the germline V gene, CDR1 is DFQATT and CDR2 is SNEGSKA (reference sequence). CDR3 protein: CSARDNTGEYNYGYTF. Here the CDR3 DNA reads TGCAGTGCTAGAGATAATACAGGGGAATATAACTATGGCTACACCTTC.

The sample holds many counts of this clonotype. The CDR3 here is CSARGGRGLGSPLHF. CDR3 coding DNA: TGCAGTGCCCGGGGGGGCAGGGGGCTCGGTTCACCCCTCCACTTT. The chain links TRBV20-1 to TRBJ1-6; 8 nucleotides match TRBD1. The CDR3 extends over 15 amino acids. Germline lookup yields CDR1 DFQATT and CDR2 SNEGSKA (reference sequence). V lost 6 bases to trimming and J lost 9 bases; unmatched junction nucleotides: 13.

This clonotype has only a few counts. V and J are TRBV7-8 and TRBJ1-2, with a weak D call TRBD1 (5 bases). The germline gives CDR1 SGHVS, CDR2 FQNEAQ. The CDR3 contains 14 residues. The V end lost 4 bases, the J end lost 5 bases, and 14 bases lay between the germline ends. The CDR3: CASSSDVGEYGYTF. The CDR3 nucleotides read TGTGCCAGCAGCTCGGACGTGGGGGAGTATGGCTACACCTTC.

This clonotype was recorded many times. The chain uses TRBV4-1 and TRBJ2-1, with D possibly TRBD2 on 5 matching bases. This CDR3 is built from 14 residues. V was shortened by 1 base and J by 6 bases, with 10 bases between the two germline ends. The germline V gene has CDR1 MGHRA and CDR2 YSYEKL. In nucleotides, the CDR3 is TGCGCCAGCAGCCAAGTCGCTAGCCCCAATGAGCAGTTCTTC. This gives the protein CASSQVASPNEQFF.

This clonotype was counted a few times. CDR3 loop: CASSSRTGFYTF. Written as DNA, the CDR3 is TGTGCCAGCAGCTCCAGGACAGGCTTCTACACCTTC. V and J are TRBV3-1 and TRBJ1-2; 7 bases are shared with TRBD1. This CDR3 spans 12 amino acids. CDR1 is LGHDT, CDR2 YNNKEL, per germline (reference sequence). Losses at the gene ends were 5 bases for V and 10 bases for J; bases not matched to a gene: 7.

This sequence joins TRBV11-3 and TRBJ1-1; 10 bases agree with TRBD1. V was clipped by 5 bases and J by 4 bases; unmatched bases: 7. Germline V lookup: CDR1 SGHNT, CDR2 YENEEA. The CDR3 extends over 15 amino acids. In DNA form, the CDR3 reads TGTGCCAGCAGCCCCGGACAGGGGGGACGCACTGAAGCTTTCTTT. Translated, it gives CASSPGQGGRTEAFF.

Remarks on this clonotype: The CDR3 does not end in the conserved phenylalanine or tryptophan, so this is likely a read error. The chain links TRBV3-1 to TRBJ1-2; maybe TRBD1 (6 bases). Looked up from germline, CDR1 is LGHDT and CDR2 is YNNKEL (reference sequence). CDR3 size: 13 residues. Trimming took 3 bases from V and 7 from J, leaving 12 bases between them. The CDR3 loop is CASSQGWGAGYTL. The DNA of the CDR3 is TGTGCCAGCAGCCAGGGGTGGGGGGCTGGCTACACCTTA.

This clonotype was observed many times. J is TRBJ2-2 and V is TRBV15; TRBD2 matches 15 bases. J gave up 3 bases and V 10 bases, and 6 bases lay outside the gene matches. This CDR3 is 16 amino acids long. Germline V gene sequence: CDR1 LNHNV, CDR2 YYDKDF (reference sequence). CDR3 in DNA: TGTGCCATAGGACTAGCGGGGGGGCCGGACACCGGGGAGCTGTTTTTT. Residues: CAIGLAGGPDTGELFF.

A few counts support this clonotype. The CDR3 DNA reads as TGTGCCAGCAGCCTTAGGCTCAATGAGCAGTTCTTC. It specifies CASSLRLNEQFF. V is TRBV3-1 and J is TRBJ2-1; no definite D call. This CDR3 has 12 residues. With 4 bases removed from V and 6 bases from J, the gap between germline ends came to 7 bases. The germline V gene encodes CDR1 LGHDT and CDR2 YNNKEL (reference sequence).

The rearrangement links TRBV20-1 to TRBJ2-5, with 9 bases fitting TRBD1. J gave up 5 bases and V 5 bases, and 9 bases lay outside the gene matches. There are 14 residues in the CDR3. The V gene's germline CDR1 is DFQATT and CDR2 SNEGSKA (reference sequence). The CDR3 DNA follows: TGCAGTGCTTCTGACAGGGGGGAAGAGGAGACCCAGTACTTC. It encodes CSASDRGEEETQYF.

This chain uses TRBV7-3 with TRBJ2-3; maybe TRBD2 (6 bases). Trimming took off 3 bases at V and 3 bases at J, with 13 bases between the two ends. This CDR3 region has 15 residues. Looked up from germline, CDR1 is SGHTA and CDR2 is FQGTGA. CDR3 sequence (DNA): TGTGCCAGCAGCTTCGGAGGGGTCAGAACAGATACGCAGTATTTT. Translating it yields CASSFGGVRTDTQYF.

This clonotype was detected a few times. The V and J genes are TRBV3-1 and TRBJ2-3; 8 bases are a match to TRBD2. Germline values: CDR1 LGHDT, CDR2 YNNKEL (reference sequence). This CDR3 has 16 residues. The V segment lost 6 bases and the J segment 2 bases; nucleotides outside the gene matches: 10. The CDR3 here is CASRPGLARSTDTQYF. CDR3 coding DNA: TGTGCCAGCAGACCCGGACTAGCTCGGTCCACAGATACGCAGTATTTT.

The chain is built from TRBV4-1 and TRBJ1-3, with 7 positions matching TRBD1. V was pared by 4 bases and J by 0 bases, with 9 bases of the junction left unmatched. Germline CDR1 is MGHRA and CDR2 is YSYEKL. This CDR3 has 17 amino acids. The CDR3 DNA reads as TGCGCCAGCAGCCTAGACAGGGACGGCTCCTCTGGAAACACCATATATTTT. This gives the protein CASSLDRDGSSGNTIYF.

The count of this clonotype is one. The genes are TRBV18 and TRBJ2-5; 7 bases align to TRBD1. The CDR3 extends over 15 amino acids. Germline V gene data show CDR1 as KGHSH and CDR2 as LQKENI. Trimming at V came to 8 bases and at J to 0 bases, leaving 9 bases not matched to a gene. For the CDR3, the DNA is TGTGCCAGCCCTCCCGGGACAGAGTACCAAGAGACCCAGTACTTC. Its translation: CASPPGTEYQETQYF.